The 29 T cell receptor beta chains reported below all come from one sample, sequenced in a study of blood T cell repertoires in COVID-19. The repertoire was sequenced with immunoSEQ multiplex PCR; TCRdb's copy has only in-frame clones and lacks some. The sample contains around 110,000 clones, about 81% of which appear only once. Sequencing was carried out using peripheral blood. These receptors all stem from a man between 65 and 80 years old with acute or convalescent COVID-19.

This clone was observed a handful of times. The chain combines TRBV10-3 with TRBJ1-1; no reliable D call. Trimming cost V 11 bases and J 1 base, with 14 bases left between them. The V gene's germline CDR1 is ENHRY and CDR2 SYGVKD. CDR3 length: 13 residues. CDR3 region: CAVSPTSNTEAFF. The CDR3 DNA reads TGTGCCGTATCCCCCACATCGAACACTGAAGCTTTCTTT.

V and J are TRBV11-3 and TRBJ2-2; D remains ambiguous. V gave up 3 bases and J gave up 7 bases, with 6 bases separating them. The V gene's germline CDR1 is SGHNT and CDR2 YENEEA. The CDR3 has 12 amino acids. The CDR3, as DNA: TGTGCCAGCAGCTTTCGAGGCGGGGAGCTGTTTTTT. Protein sequence: CASSFRGGELFF.

The rearrangement uses TRBV6-5 and TRBJ1-5; 7 bases line up with TRBD1. The CDR3 covers 14 residues. V was pared by 5 bases and J by 5 bases, with 6 bases of the junction left unmatched. Germline V CDR1 and CDR2: MNHEY, SVGAGI. CDR3 protein: CASSRQGKDQPQHF. Here the CDR3 DNA reads TGTGCCAGCAGTAGACAGGGTAAAGATCAGCCCCAGCATTTT.

The chain carries TRBV28 and TRBJ2-1; D is uncertain. CDR1 MDHEN and CDR2 SYDVKM come from the germline V gene. The CDR3 contains 14 residues. Trimming left V 6 bases short and J 7 bases short, with 16 bases between. CDR3 protein: CASRIPSRSNEQFF. In DNA form, the CDR3 reads TGTGCCAGCAGGATCCCTTCCCGTAGTAATGAGCAGTTCTTC.

The chain combines TRBV5-1 with TRBJ2-4; TRBD2 is a possible D gene (6 bases). This CDR3 has 15 residues. Germline lookup yields CDR1 SGHRS and CDR2 YFSETQ. Trimming took 5 bases from V and 1 from J, leaving 13 bases between them. Here the CDR3 reads CASREGTAAKNIQYF. The CDR3 DNA sequence: TGCGCCAGCAGGGAGGGGACGGCGGCCAAAAACATTCAGTACTTC.

The chain uses TRBV5-6 and TRBJ1-4; tentative D call: TRBD1 (6 bases). The V gene's germline CDR1 is SGHDT and CDR2 YYEEEE. The CDR3 sequence is 16 residues long. Trimming left V 0 bases short and J 6 bases short, with 15 bases between. The CDR3 DNA reads TGTGCCAGCAGCTTGGCCCGGGGGGGCTCGGATGAAAAACTGTTTTTT. Its translation is CASSLARGGSDEKLFF.

This chain connects TRBV5-4 to TRBJ2-5; 7 bases agree with TRBD2. V lost 4 bases and J lost 2; bases outside the gene matches: 11. CDR1 and CDR2 (germline): SGHNT, YYREEE (reference sequence). The CDR3 covers 16 residues. The CDR3 sequence is CASSEPRLAGQETQYF. For the CDR3, the DNA is TGTGCCAGCAGCGAGCCCCGACTAGCCGGTCAAGAGACCCAGTACTTC.

The rearrangement uses TRBV5-4 and TRBJ2-3; tentatively, D is TRBD1 (6 bases). Trimming left V 0 bases short and J 4 bases short, with 15 bases between. Germline lookup yields CDR1 SGHNT and CDR2 YYREEE (reference sequence). This CDR3 contains 16 residues. The CDR3 DNA sequence: TGTGCCAGCAGCTTGGCCCCGATGAGGGGGTCAGATACGCAGTATTTT. Protein sequence: CASSLAPMRGSDTQYF.

This rearrangement joins TRBV12-3 or TRBV12-4 to TRBJ1-1, with a possible D match to TRBD1 (5 bases). The CDR3 has 13 residues. Trimming removed 5 bases from V and 2 bases from J, with 9 bases in between. The CDR3 is CASSVDSNTEAFF. CDR3 DNA: TGTGCCAGCAGTGTAGACAGTAACACTGAAGCTTTCTTT.

J is TRBJ2-7 and V is TRBV29-1, with TRBD1 identical over 8 bases. The length of the CDR3 is 13 residues. The J segment lost 4 bases and the V segment lost 6 bases, leaving 8 bases of the junction unmatched. The germline gives CDR1 SQVTM, CDR2 ANQGSEA. The CDR3 nucleotides read TGCAGCGTGACCTTAGGACAGGGATACGAGCAGTACTTC. Translation: CSVTLGQGYEQYF.

J is TRBJ2-5 and V is TRBV5-1; 11 nucleotides line up with TRBD1. The V segment lost 1 base and the J segment 2 bases; nucleotides outside the gene matches: 4. Germline CDR1 and CDR2: SGHRS and YFSETQ. This CDR3 spans 16 amino acids. As DNA, the CDR3 is TGCGCCAGCAGCTTGATGGGACAGGGGGGGCAAGAGACCCAGTACTTC. The encoded protein is CASSLMGQGGQETQYF.

This chain connects TRBV30 to TRBJ1-3; 7 nucleotides match TRBD1. Germline values: CDR1 GTSNPN, CDR2 SVGIG (reference sequence). CDR3 size: 15 residues. With V trimmed by 6 bases and J by 4 bases, 12 bases remained unmatched. This chain's CDR3 is CACDGSGTAGNTIYF. As DNA, the CDR3 is TGTGCCTGCGATGGAAGTGGGACAGCCGGAAACACCATATATTTT. The full variable domain, with the rest looked up from reference TRBV30 and TRBJ1-3, is SQTIHQWPATLVQPVGSPLSLECTVEGTSNPNLYWYRQAAGRGLQLLFYSVGIGQISSEVPQNLSASRPQDRQFILSSKKLLLSDSGFYLCACDGSGTAGNTIYFGEGSWLTVV.

The genes are TRBV7-9 and TRBJ1-5; 7 bases fit TRBD1. Germline CDR1 and CDR2: SEHNR and FQNEAQ (reference sequence). This CDR3 contains 15 residues. The V gene end was trimmed by 2 bases and the J gene end by 7 bases; junction bases not matched to a gene: 8. The CDR3 reads CASSLTQGGEQPQHF. The CDR3 DNA sequence: TGTGCCAGCAGCTTAACCCAGGGGGGAGAACAGCCCCAGCATTTT. Drawing the rest from reference TRBV7-9 and TRBJ1-5, the complete variable domain is DTGVSQNPRHKITKRGQNVTFRCDPISEHNRLYWYRQTLGQGPEFLTYFQNEAQLEKSRLLSDRFSAERPKGSFSTLEIQRTEQGDSAMYLCASSLTQGGEQPQHFGDGTRLSIL.

The chain carries TRBV27 and TRBJ2-7, with a tentative D call TRBD2 (6 bases). There are 14 residues in the CDR3. Germline CDR1 and CDR2: MNHEY and SMNVEV (reference sequence). V lost 5 bases and J lost 6, with 17 bases in between. CDR3 loop: CASSIGTELSEQYF. CDR3 DNA: TGTGCCAGCAGTATCGGGACTGAGTTATCCGAGCAGTACTTC.

This sequence joins TRBV6-1 and TRBJ2-2; D remains ambiguous. V was pared by 3 bases and J by 4 bases, with 9 bases between. Per germline, CDR1 MNHNS and CDR2 SASEGT. There are 14 residues in the CDR3. CDR3 in DNA: TGTGCCAGCAGTGAGTTAGGAGCCACCGGGGAGCTGTTTTTT. It codes for CASSELGATGELFF.

The J gene is TRBJ2-5, the V gene TRBV11-3, with 7 bases aligning to TRBD1. The CDR3 loop spans 15 amino acids. Unmatched junction bases numbered 11, after V lost 5 bases and J lost 5 bases. Germline V gives CDR1 SGHNT, CDR2 YENEEA. The CDR3 sequence is CASSTGQLPAETQYF. The CDR3 DNA reads TGTGCCAGCAGCACGGGACAGCTCCCCGCCGAGACCCAGTACTTC. The variable domain in full, with the rest retrieved from reference TRBV11-3 and TRBJ2-5, is EAGVVQSPRYKIIEKKQPVAFWCNPISGHNTLYWYLQNLGQGPELLIRYENEEAVDDSQLPKDRFSAERLKGVDSTLKIQPAELGDSAVYLCASSTGQLPAETQYFGPGTRLLVL.

This chain joins TRBV19 and TRBJ1-1; tentative D call: TRBD1 (5 bases). V lost 4 bases, J lost 6 bases, and 15 bases lay in between. The germline gives CDR1 LNHDA, CDR2 SQIVND (reference sequence). The CDR3 is 14 amino acids. The CDR3 coding sequence is TGTGCCAGTAGTAGGGGGGATTTAGGCTCTGAAGCTTTCTTT. Translating gives CASSRGDLGSEAFF.

The chain joins TRBV5-1 to TRBJ2-7; 9 bases line up with TRBD1. The CDR3 loop spans 14 amino acids. In germline, CDR1 is SGHRS, CDR2 YFSETQ. V lost 5 bases and J lost 3; bases outside the gene matches: 6. The CDR3 region has the DNA TGCGCCAGCAGACCTCAGGACAGGGGCTACGAGCAGTACTTC. It translates to CASRPQDRGYEQYF.

This rearrangement joins TRBV10-3 to TRBJ2-3; 9 bases agree with TRBD2. The V segment lost 7 bases and the J segment 2 bases; nucleotides outside the gene matches: 4. The CDR3 is 14 amino acids. Germline V gene data show CDR1 as ENHRY and CDR2 as SYGVKD. CDR3: CAIKRGVDTDTQYF. DNA for the CDR3: TGTGCCATCAAGCGGGGGGTAGACACAGATACGCAGTATTTT.

V and J are TRBV5-1 and TRBJ2-7, with 7 bases that match TRBD1. CDR3 length: 13 amino acids. Trimming cost V 4 bases and J 3 bases; bases outside gene matches: 4. CDR1 is SGHRS, CDR2 YFSETQ, per germline. In DNA form, the CDR3 reads TGCGCCAGCAGCACCGGGACAGTCTACGAGCAGTACTTC. Translating it yields CASSTGTVYEQYF.

This clone was observed a single time. The V and J genes are TRBV28 and TRBJ2-5, with D possibly matching TRBD1 (5 bases). Between the trimmed V and J ends, which lost 2 bases and 2 bases, there was a span of 12 bases. The germline CDR1 and CDR2 sequences are MDHEN and SYDVKM. The CDR3 runs to 15 residues. The CDR3 loop is CASSLTGMGQETQYF. CDR3 DNA: TGTGCCAGCAGTTTAACAGGAATGGGGCAAGAGACCCAGTACTTC. Supplemented by reference TRBV28 and TRBJ2-5, the full variable domain reads DVKVTQSSRYLVKRTGEKVFLECVQDMDHENMFWYRQDPGLGLRLIYFSYDVKMKEKGDIPEGYSVSREKKERFSLILESASTNQTSMYLCASSLTGMGQETQYFGPGTRLLVL.

V is TRBV7-8 and J is TRBJ2-3, with 7 bases that match TRBD2. The germline CDR1 and CDR2 sequences are SGHVS and FQNEAQ. This CDR3 has 15 amino acids. Trimming cost V 4 bases and J 2 bases; bases outside gene matches: 6. The CDR3 DNA sequence: TGTGCCAGCAGCTCCTTTCGGGGGGTCACAGATACGCAGTATTTT. Translation: CASSSFRGVTDTQYF.

V and J are TRBV4-1 and TRBJ2-3, with 7 bases matching TRBD2. Germline trimming cut 2 bases from V and 4 bases from J; bases unmatched to any gene: 15. In germline, CDR1 is MGHRA, CDR2 YSYEKL. CDR3 length: 18 amino acids. The DNA of the CDR3 is TGCGCCAGCAGCCAAAAACAAAATCGAGCGGGGATCGCAGATACGCAGTATTTT. Translated: CASSQKQNRAGIADTQYF.

CDR3 sequence: CATSDPGSNYGYTF. The CDR3 nucleotides read TGTGCCACCAGTGACCCGGGTTCTAACTATGGCTACACCTTC. This sequence joins TRBV24-1 and TRBJ1-2; D is ambiguous. This CDR3 is built from 14 residues. V gave up 4 bases and J gave up 0 bases, with 8 bases separating them. The germline V gene has CDR1 KGHDR and CDR2 SFDVKD.

The rearrangement uses TRBV3-1 (or the pseudogene TRBV3-2) and TRBJ1-6, with D perhaps TRBD1 (6 bases). The germline CDR1 and CDR2 sequences are LGHDT and YNNKEL (reference sequence). V lost 4 bases and J lost 10, with 14 bases in between. The CDR3 is made up of 14 amino acids. CDR3 bases: TGTGCCAGCAGCCTACCCCAGGGGAACTCACCCCTCCACTTT. Residues: CASSLPQGNSPLHF.

The rearrangement uses TRBV5-1 and TRBJ2-7, with D perhaps TRBD1 (6 bases). V shed 0 bases and J shed 3 bases, with 10 bases lying between them. The CDR3 extends over 14 amino acids. Germline CDR1 and CDR2: SGHRS and YFSETQ. CDR3 coding DNA: TGCGCCAGCAGCTTGGGGACAGCTCTCTACGAGCAGTACTTC. This sequence encodes CASSLGTALYEQYF.

V gene TRBV19 combines with J gene TRBJ2-2; 7 bases are a match to TRBD2. Per germline, CDR1 LNHDA and CDR2 SQIVND (reference sequence). V shed 7 bases and J 4 bases; nucleotides not matched to a gene: 9. The length of the CDR3 is 15 residues. The DNA for the CDR3 is TGTGCCAGTATTGGGGAGGGGAGGACCACCGGGGAGCTGTTTTTT. It codes for CASIGEGRTTGELFF.

This clone occurred a few times. The J gene is TRBJ2-7, the V gene TRBV3-1 (or the pseudogene TRBV3-2); 9 bases fit TRBD1. The V gene end was trimmed by 4 bases and the J gene end by 4 bases; junction bases not matched to a gene: 8. CDR1 is LGHDT, CDR2 YNNKEL, per germline (reference sequence). The CDR3 runs 15 residues. In nucleotides, the CDR3 is TGTGCCAGCAGCCGCGGTCCCGGACAGGGGTACGAGCAGTACTTC. It yields the protein CASSRGPGQGYEQYF.

The chain employs TRBV28 and TRBJ1-6; 8 bases agree with TRBD1. This CDR3 region has 16 residues. V gave up 5 bases and J gave up 0 bases; unmatched junction bases: 3. Germline-derived CDR1 and CDR2 are MDHEN and SYDVKM. CDR3 in amino acids: CASSGTGSSYNSPLHF. CDR3 coding DNA: TGTGCCAGCAGTGGGACAGGCAGCTCCTATAATTCACCCCTCCACTTT.